This T cell receptor beta chain was sequenced for a study of cytomegalovirus exposure and HLA in healthy donors. A multiplex PCR was run with 60 Vbeta primers and 13 Jbeta primers. TCRdb's copy holds only in-frame clones and misses some; the assay was immunoSEQ multiplex PCR. The sample holds approximately 170,000 clones; over 60% are singletons and the top ten take roughly 0.76%. As concerns this clone: Its target is not known.

Germline V CDR1 and CDR2: SGHNT, YYREEE (reference sequence). This CDR3 has 15 residues. Between the trimmed V and J ends, which lost 4 bases and 5 bases, there was a span of 18 bases. Study-level points and caveats: A previous analysis found most TCR beta V segments productive roughly 87% or roughly 30% of the time. The study had only CMV serostatus as immune exposure information.

This chain uses TRBV5-4 with TRBJ2-5; the D gene is possibly TRBD2 (6 bases). The source of this sequence is a female donor in good health and CMV-seronegative. The sample comprised PBMCs. This CDR3 reads CASSPSGGTAETQYF. The CDR3 bases are TGTGCCAGCAGCCCCAGCGGCGGGACGGCGGAGACCCAGTACTTC.